These 13 T cell receptor beta chains share one sample of origin, sequenced in a study of T cells in Graves' hyperthyroidism and ophthalmopathy. The TCR beta CDR3 regions underwent amplification using RNA transcripts as the source. A set of HTBI primers served as the primers for a first-round RT-PCR of the TCR CDR3. One entry per CDR3 protein, called by TCRdb with MiXCR from the multiplex PCR reads. The sample lists some 350,000 distinct CDR3 sequences, roughly an eighth seen once, with roughly 35% in the top ten. The sample consisted of blood. All receptors derive from a woman aged 40 to 50 with Graves' ophthalmopathy.

This clonotype was found many times. This chain uses TRBV6-1 with TRBJ2-1, with TRBD1 matching 7 bases. The V and J ends lost 6 bases and 0 bases, in that order; junction bases with no gene match: 5. Germline V gives CDR1 MNHNS, CDR2 SASEGT. CDR3 length: 15 residues. The DNA of the CDR3 is TGTGCCAGCAGCTCGGGACAGCACTCCTACAATGAGCAGTTCTTC. Amino acid sequence: CASSSGQHSYNEQFF.

This clonotype was picked up many times. The rearrangement uses TRBV12-3 or TRBV12-4 and TRBJ1-1; the D is unclear. CDR3 length equals 14 residues. The V gene lost 3 bases and the J gene lost 4 bases, with 12 bases spanning the gap. CDR3 residues: CASSFAQAGTEAFF. The CDR3 DNA reads as TGTGCCAGCAGTTTCGCGCAGGCCGGCACTGAAGCTTTCTTT.

This clonotype was detected many times. The rearrangement links TRBV29-1 to TRBJ2-1, with 8 bases fitting TRBD2. This CDR3 contains 15 residues. Looked up from germline, CDR1 is SQVTM and CDR2 is ANQGSEA. V shed 3 bases, J shed 4 bases, and the junction held 8 bases outside the gene matches. CDR3: CSVEWRLAGYNEQFF. DNA of the CDR3: TGCAGCGTTGAGTGGCGGCTAGCGGGTTACAATGAGCAGTTCTTC.

This clonotype appeared a few times. The V gene is TRBV12-3 or TRBV12-4, the J gene TRBJ2-6; D unresolved. Between the trimmed V and J ends, which lost 7 bases and 0 bases, there was a span of 10 bases. There are 15 residues in the CDR3. CDR3 protein: CASTHTGSGANVLTF. CDR3 in DNA: TGTGCCAGCACCCACACTGGCTCTGGGGCCAACGTCCTGACTTTC.

This clonotype has just a few counts. The V and J genes are TRBV10-3 and TRBJ2-1, with D uncertain. This CDR3 is 14 amino acids long. Trimming cost V 0 bases and J 5 bases, with 8 bases left between them. Germline values: CDR1 ENHRY, CDR2 SYGVKD. CDR3 loop: CAISESRTNNEQFF. The CDR3 bases are TGTGCCATCAGTGAGTCTAGGACCAACAATGAGCAGTTCTTC.

The sample holds one count of this clonotype. A read error may produce the germline difference seen at one junction end. The J gene is TRBJ1-5, the V gene TRBV6-9; D gene uncertain. This CDR3 spans 13 amino acids. Germline CDR1 is MNHGY and CDR2 is SVAAGI. The CDR3 loop is CAISSQRNQPQHF. CDR3 in DNA: TGTGCCATCAGTTCTCAAAGGAATCAGCCCCAGCATTTT.

The chain links TRBV24-1 to TRBJ2-2; D call uncertain. V gave up 12 bases and J gave up 1 base, with 17 bases separating them. Germline V gene sequence: CDR1 KGHDR, CDR2 SFDVKD. The CDR3 sequence is 15 residues long. The CDR3, as DNA: TGTGCCCCCATTGAACGCCGGAGGAACACCGGGGAGCTGTTTTTT. This codes for CAPIERRRNTGELFF.

In this sample, this clonotype turned up many times. V is TRBV7-9 and J is TRBJ2-2, with D perhaps matching TRBD1 (6 bases). CDR3 size: 16 residues. Germline V gene lookup returns CDR1 SEHNR and CDR2 FQNEAQ (reference sequence). V gave up 6 bases and J gave up 2 bases, with 16 bases separating them. CDR3 sequence: CASRTSGTRNTGELFF. The CDR3 coding sequence is TGTGCCAGCAGGACCTCCGGGACACGAAACACCGGGGAGCTGTTTTTT.

Of note for this clonotype: A much larger clone differs from this one at a single base, so this may be a read error. The gene calls are TRBV4-1 and TRBJ1-6; 10 bases are shared with TRBD1. CDR1 is MGHRA, CDR2 YSYEKL, per germline. Trimming cost V 1 base and J 11 bases; bases outside gene matches: 11. This CDR3 comprises 17 residues. In DNA form, the CDR3 reads TGCGCCAGCAGCCAAGTTTTGAAGGACAGGGGGATTCCACCCCTCCACTTT. Translating gives CASSQVLKDRGIPPLHF.

The chain joins TRBV5-1 to TRBJ1-4; possibly TRBD1 for D (6 bases). This CDR3 region has 15 residues. Germline V gene lookup returns CDR1 SGHRS and CDR2 YFSETQ. V lost 4 bases and J lost 8, with 18 bases in between. Written as DNA, the CDR3 is TGCGCCAGCAGCGGGGCAGGGGCCGCGCTAGAAAAACTGTTTTTT. Protein: CASSGAGAALEKLFF.

The CDR3 nucleotides are TGTGCCAGCAGTTACGTAGCTAGCGGGAGTGGCGAGCAGTACTTC. It yields the protein CASSYVASGSGEQYF. The chain carries TRBV6-2 or TRBV6-3 and TRBJ2-7; TRBD2 aligns across 10 bases. J was trimmed by 6 bases and V by 2 bases; bases with no gene match: 7. The CDR3 sequence is 15 residues long. Germline V CDR1 and CDR2: MNHEY, SVGEGT.

This clonotype was observed a few times. The chain combines TRBV14 with TRBJ2-3, with TRBD2 matching over 9 bases. With 1 base clipped from V and 5 bases from J, the junction kept 16 bases outside the gene matches. The CDR3 covers 19 residues. Germline values: CDR1 SGHDN, CDR2 FVKESK. The CDR3 protein is CASSQGLRAGGPSRDTQYF. The CDR3, as DNA: TGTGCCAGCAGCCAAGGACTTCGGGCGGGAGGGCCCTCACGAGATACGCAGTATTTT.

This clonotype was detected many times. CDR3 sequence reads: CASTVGAQNTGELFF. CDR3 coding DNA: TGTGCCAGCACTGTGGGGGCCCAGAACACCGGGGAGCTGTTTTTT. The rearrangement joins TRBV2 to TRBJ2-2; tentatively, D is TRBD1 (6 bases). Germline V CDR1 and CDR2: SNHLY, FYNNEI. V lost 7 bases and J lost 1, with 13 bases in between. The CDR3 has 15 amino acids.